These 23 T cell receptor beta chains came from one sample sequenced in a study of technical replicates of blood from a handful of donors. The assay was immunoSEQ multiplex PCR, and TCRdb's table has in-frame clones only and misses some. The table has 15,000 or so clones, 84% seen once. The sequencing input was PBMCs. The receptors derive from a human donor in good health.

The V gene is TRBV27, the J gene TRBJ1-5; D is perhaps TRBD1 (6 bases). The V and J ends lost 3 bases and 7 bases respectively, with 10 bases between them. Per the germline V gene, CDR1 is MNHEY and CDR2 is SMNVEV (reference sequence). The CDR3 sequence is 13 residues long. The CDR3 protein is CASSFWGGQPQHF. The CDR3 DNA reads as TGTGCCAGCAGTTTTTGGGGGGGCCAGCCCCAGCATTTT.

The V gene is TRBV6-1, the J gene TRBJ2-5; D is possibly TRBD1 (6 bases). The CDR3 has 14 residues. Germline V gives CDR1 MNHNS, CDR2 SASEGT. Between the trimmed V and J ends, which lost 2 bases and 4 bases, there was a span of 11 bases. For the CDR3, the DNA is TGTGCCAGCAGTGAAACGACAGGTCGAGAGACCCAGTACTTC. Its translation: CASSETTGRETQYF.

In nucleotides, the CDR3 is TGTGCCAGCAGGCCACAGGGGGCTATTAATCAGCCCCAGCATTTT. Translation: CASRPQGAINQPQHF. The V call is TRBV6-5, the J call TRBJ1-5, with TRBD1 matching 9 bases. Germline values: CDR1 MNHEY, CDR2 SVGAGI. J gave up 4 bases and V 6 bases, and 7 bases lay outside the gene matches. The CDR3 is 15 residues long.

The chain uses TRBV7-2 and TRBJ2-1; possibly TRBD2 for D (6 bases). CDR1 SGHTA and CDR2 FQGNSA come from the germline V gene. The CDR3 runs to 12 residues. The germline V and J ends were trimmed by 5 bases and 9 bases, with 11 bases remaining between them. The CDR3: CASSRDLSEQFF. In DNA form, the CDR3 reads TGTGCCAGCAGCCGGGACTTAAGTGAGCAGTTCTTC.

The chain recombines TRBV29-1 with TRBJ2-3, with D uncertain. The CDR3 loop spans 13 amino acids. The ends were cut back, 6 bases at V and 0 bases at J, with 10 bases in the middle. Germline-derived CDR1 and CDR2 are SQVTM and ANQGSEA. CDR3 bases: TGCAGCGTAGACCTAGAGAGCACAGATACGCAGTATTTT. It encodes CSVDLESTDTQYF.

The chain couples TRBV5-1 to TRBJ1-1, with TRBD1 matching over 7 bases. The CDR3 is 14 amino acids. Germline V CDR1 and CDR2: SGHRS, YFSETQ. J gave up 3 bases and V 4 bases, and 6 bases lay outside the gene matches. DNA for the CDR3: TGCGCCAGCAGCCCGGAGACAGGGTACACTGAAGCTTTCTTT. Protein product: CASSPETGYTEAFF.

DNA of the CDR3: TGTGCCAGTAGTCGCCTAGCGGGAAGCTCCGACTCCTACGAGCAGTACTTC. As protein: CASSRLAGSSDSYEQYF. The chain uses TRBV19 and TRBJ2-7; 9 nucleotides line up with TRBD2. The CDR3 sequence is 17 residues long. Per germline, CDR1 LNHDA and CDR2 SQIVND (reference sequence). Trimming at V came to 5 bases and at J to 0 bases, leaving 11 bases not matched to a gene. The full variable domain, in which reference TRBV19 and TRBJ2-7 provide the parts outside the CDR3, is DGGITQSPKYLFRKEGQNVTLSCEQNLNHDAMYWYRQDPGQGLRLIYYSQIVNDFQKGDIAEGYSVSREKKESFPLTVTSAQKNPTAFYLCASSRLAGSSDSYEQYFGPGTRLTVT.

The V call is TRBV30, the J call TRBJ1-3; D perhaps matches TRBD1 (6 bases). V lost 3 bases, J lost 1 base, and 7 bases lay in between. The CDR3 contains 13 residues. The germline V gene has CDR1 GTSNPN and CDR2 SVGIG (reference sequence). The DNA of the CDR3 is TGTGCCTGGAGCAGGGGTTCTGGAAACACCATATATTTT. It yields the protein CAWSRGSGNTIYF.

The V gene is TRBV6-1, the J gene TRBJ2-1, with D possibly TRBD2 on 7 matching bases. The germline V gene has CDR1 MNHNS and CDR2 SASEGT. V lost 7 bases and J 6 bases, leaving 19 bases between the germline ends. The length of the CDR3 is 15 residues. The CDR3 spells CASTQRGGLFNEQFF. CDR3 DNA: TGTGCCAGCACCCAAAGGGGGGGCCTTTTCAATGAGCAGTTCTTC.

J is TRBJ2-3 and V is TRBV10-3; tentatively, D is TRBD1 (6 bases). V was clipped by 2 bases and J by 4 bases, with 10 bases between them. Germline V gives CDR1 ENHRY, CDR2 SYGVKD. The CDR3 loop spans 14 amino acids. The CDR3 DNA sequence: TGTGCCATCAGTGAGGGCACAGGGTCAGATACGCAGTATTTT. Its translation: CAISEGTGSDTQYF.

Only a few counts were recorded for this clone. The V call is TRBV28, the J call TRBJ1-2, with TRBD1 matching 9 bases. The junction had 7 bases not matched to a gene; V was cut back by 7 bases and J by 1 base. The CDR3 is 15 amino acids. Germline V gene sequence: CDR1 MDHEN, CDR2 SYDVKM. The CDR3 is CASTATGGYNYGYTF. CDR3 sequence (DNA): TGTGCCAGCACCGCGACAGGGGGATATAACTATGGCTACACCTTC.

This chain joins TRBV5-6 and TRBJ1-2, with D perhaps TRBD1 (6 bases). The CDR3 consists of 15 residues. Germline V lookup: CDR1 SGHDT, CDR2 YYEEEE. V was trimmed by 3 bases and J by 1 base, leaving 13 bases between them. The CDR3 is CASSWGPEGNYGYTF. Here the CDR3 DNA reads TGTGCCAGCAGCTGGGGGCCTGAAGGTAACTATGGCTACACCTTC.

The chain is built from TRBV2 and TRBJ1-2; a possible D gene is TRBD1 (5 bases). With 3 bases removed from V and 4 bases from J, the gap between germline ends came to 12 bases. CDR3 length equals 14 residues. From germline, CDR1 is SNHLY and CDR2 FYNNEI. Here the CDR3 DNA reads TGTGCCAGCAGTGAGCAGGGTGGGGTCTATGGCTACACCTTC. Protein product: CASSEQGGVYGYTF.

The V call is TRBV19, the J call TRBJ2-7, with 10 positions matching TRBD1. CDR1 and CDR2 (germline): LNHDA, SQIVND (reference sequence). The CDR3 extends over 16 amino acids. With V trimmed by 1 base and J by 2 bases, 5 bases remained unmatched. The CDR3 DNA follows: TGTGCCAGTAGTATAGCGGGGACAGGGGACCCCTACGAGCAGTACTTC. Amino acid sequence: CASSIAGTGDPYEQYF.

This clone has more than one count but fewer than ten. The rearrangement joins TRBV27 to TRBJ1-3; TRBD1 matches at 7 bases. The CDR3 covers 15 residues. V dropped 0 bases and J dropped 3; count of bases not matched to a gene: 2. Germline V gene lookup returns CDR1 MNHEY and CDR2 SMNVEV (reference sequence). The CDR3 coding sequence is TGTGCCAGCAGTTTATCTTGGACAGGTGGAAACACCATATATTTT. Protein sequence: CASSLSWTGGNTIYF.

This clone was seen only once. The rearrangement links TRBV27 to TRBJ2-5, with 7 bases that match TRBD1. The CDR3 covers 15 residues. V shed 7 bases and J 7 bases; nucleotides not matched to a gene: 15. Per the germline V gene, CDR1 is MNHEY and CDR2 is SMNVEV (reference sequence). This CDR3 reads CASKAGGLPLGTQYF. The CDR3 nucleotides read TGTGCCAGCAAAGCAGGGGGATTACCTTTAGGGACCCAGTACTTC.

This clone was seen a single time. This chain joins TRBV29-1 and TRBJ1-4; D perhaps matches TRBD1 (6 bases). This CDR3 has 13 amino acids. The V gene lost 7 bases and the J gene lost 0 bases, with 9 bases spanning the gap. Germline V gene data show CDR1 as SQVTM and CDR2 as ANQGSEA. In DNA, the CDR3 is TGCAGCGCAGAGGGGGCAACTAATGAAAAACTGTTTTTT. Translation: CSAEGATNEKLFF.

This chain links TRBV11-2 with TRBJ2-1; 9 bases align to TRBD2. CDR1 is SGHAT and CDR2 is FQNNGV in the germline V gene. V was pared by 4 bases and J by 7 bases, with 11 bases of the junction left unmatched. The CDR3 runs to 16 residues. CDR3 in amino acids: CASSSRGDSGRNEQFF. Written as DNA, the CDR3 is TGTGCCAGCAGCTCCCGGGGGGATAGCGGGAGAAATGAGCAGTTCTTC.

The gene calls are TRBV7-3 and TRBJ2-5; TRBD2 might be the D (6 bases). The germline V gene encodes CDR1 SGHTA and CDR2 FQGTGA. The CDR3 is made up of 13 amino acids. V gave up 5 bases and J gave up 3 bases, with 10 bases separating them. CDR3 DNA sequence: TGTGCCAGCAGCGCGGGACCGAAAGAGACCCAGTACTTC. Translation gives CASSAGPKETQYF. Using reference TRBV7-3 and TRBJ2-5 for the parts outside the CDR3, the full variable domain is GAGVSQTPSNKVTEKGKYVELRCDPISGHTALYWYRQSLGQGPEFLIYFQGTGAADDSGLPNDRFFAVRPEGSVSTLKIQRTERGDSAVYLCASSAGPKETQYFGPGTRLLVL.

CDR3 region: CASSGDSSYNEQFF. The CDR3 bases are TGTGCCAGCAGCGGAGACAGTTCCTACAATGAGCAGTTCTTC. The chain joins TRBV9 to TRBJ2-1, with TRBD1 as a possible D gene (5 bases). Trimming left V 3 bases short and J 1 base short, with 8 bases between. The CDR3 is made up of 14 amino acids. CDR1 is SGDLS and CDR2 is YYNGEE in the germline V gene.

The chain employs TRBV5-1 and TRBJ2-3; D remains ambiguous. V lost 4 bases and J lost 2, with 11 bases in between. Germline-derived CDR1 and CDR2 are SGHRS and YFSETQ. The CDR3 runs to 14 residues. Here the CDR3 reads CASSLALTTDTQYF. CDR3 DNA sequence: TGCGCCAGCAGCCTGGCGCTAACCACAGATACGCAGTATTTT.

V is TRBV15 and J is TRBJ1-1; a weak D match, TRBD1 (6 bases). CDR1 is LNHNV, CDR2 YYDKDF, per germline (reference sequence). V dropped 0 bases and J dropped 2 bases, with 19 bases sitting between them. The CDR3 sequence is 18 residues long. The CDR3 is CATSRDLVTGSINTEAFF. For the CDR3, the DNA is TGTGCCACCAGCAGAGATTTGGTAACAGGGTCTATAAACACTGAAGCTTTCTTT.

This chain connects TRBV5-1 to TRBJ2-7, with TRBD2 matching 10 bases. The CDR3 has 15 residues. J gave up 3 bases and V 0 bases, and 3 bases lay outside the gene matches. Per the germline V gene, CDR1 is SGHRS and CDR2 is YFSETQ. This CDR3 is CASSLGGLASYEQYF. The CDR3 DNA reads TGCGCCAGCAGCTTGGGGGGACTAGCGAGCTACGAGCAGTACTTC.